This T cell receptor beta chain was documented in a study of blood T cell repertoires in COVID-19. Methods used by the authors: Counts of nucleated cells, estimated from reference gene primer amplification, were obtained. Clones were read by immunoSEQ multiplex PCR, and TCRdb kept only the in-frame ones, dropping some. D and trimming were read from the DNA, whereas the V and J calls and clone size are those reported in that table. The repertoire holds roughly 150,000 clones, with approximately 80% as singletons. Germline assignment: CDR1 GTSNPN and CDR2 SVGIG (reference sequence). The CDR3 covers 16 residues. V was clipped by 2 bases and J by 13 bases; unmatched bases: 19. This clone was seen once.

The specimen was PBMCs or T cells enriched from blood (not recorded which). The TCR comes from a man in his 70s who had been exposed to COVID-19. The chain uses TRBV30 and TRBJ1-4; 7 bases map to TRBD1. CDR3 in DNA: TGTGCCTGGAGTCCTAAATCGACAGGGAAGAGTAACATACTGTTTTTT. This codes for CAWSPKSTGKSNILFF.